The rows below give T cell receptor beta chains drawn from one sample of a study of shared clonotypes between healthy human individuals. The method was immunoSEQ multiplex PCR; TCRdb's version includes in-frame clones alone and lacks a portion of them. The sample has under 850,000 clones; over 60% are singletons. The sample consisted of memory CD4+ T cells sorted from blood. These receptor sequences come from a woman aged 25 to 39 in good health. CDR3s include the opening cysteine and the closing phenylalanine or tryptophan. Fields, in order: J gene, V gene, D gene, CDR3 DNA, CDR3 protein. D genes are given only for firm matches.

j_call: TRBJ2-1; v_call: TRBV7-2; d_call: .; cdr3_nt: TGTGCCAGCAGCTTAACCACGGGGAATGAGCAGTTCTTC; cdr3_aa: CASSLTTGNEQFF
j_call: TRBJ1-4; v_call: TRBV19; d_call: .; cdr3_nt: TGTGCCAGTAGTATAACCACAGCGAATGAAAAACTGTTTTTT; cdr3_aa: CASSITTANEKLFF
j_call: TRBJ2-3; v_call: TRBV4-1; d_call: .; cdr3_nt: TGCGCCAGCAGCCAAGATTCAGGGACCTTCACAGATACGCAGTATTTT; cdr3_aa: CASSQDSGTFTDTQYF
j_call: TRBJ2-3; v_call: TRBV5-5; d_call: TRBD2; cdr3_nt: TGTGCCAGCAGCCCCGCAGCCACGGGAGGCGGAGCAGATACGCAGTATTTT; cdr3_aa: CASSPAATGGGADTQYF
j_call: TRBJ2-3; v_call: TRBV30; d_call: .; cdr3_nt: TGTGCCTGGAGTCTTCTACGGGGGCATCAAGATACGCAGTATTTT; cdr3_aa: CAWSLLRGHQDTQYF
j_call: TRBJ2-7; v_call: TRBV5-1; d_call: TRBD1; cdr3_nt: TGCGCCAGCAGCTTGGAGGACAGGGGGGACGAGCAGTACTTC; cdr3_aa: CASSLEDRGDEQYF
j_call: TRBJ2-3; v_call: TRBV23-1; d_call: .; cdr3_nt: TGCGCCAGCAGTCATACAACAGATACGCAGTATTTT; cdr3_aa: CASSHTTDTQYF
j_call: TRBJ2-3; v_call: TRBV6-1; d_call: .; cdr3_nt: TGTGCCAGCAGTGAACAGTCCACAGATACGCAGTATTTT; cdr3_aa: CASSEQSTDTQYF
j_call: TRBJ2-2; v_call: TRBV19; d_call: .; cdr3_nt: TGTGCCAGTAGGACCCTGGAGGGGCGCGGAATCGGGGAGCTGTTTTTT; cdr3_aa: CASRTLEGRGIGELFF
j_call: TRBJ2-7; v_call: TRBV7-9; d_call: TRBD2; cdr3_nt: TGTGCCAGCAGCTCCCAGGGAGGGGACTACGAGCAGTACTTC; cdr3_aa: CASSSQGGDYEQYF